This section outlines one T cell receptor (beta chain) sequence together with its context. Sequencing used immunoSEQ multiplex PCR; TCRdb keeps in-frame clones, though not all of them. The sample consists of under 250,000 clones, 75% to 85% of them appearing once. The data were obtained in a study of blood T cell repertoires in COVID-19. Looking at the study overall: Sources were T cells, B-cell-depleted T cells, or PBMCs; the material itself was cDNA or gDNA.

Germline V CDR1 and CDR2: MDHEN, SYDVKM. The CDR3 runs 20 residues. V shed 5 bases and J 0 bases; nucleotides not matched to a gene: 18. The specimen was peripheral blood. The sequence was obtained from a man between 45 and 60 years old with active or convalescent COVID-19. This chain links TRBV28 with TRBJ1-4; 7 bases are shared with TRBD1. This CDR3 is CASSPQQGKEGRATNEKLFF. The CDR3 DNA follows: TGTGCCAGCAGTCCACAACAGGGGAAGGAGGGTAGGGCAACTAATGAAAAACTGTTTTTT.